This entry concerns a single TCR beta chain. The data belong to a study of type 1 regulatory T cells. Turning to the study itself: T-allo10 is a Tr1-enriched, alloantigen-specific CD4 T cell product made in vitro.

Via MiXCR, TCRdb re-called the reads, giving one row per CDR3 protein. Of 80,000 to 100,000 distinct CDR3 sequences detected, around a third appear once; the ten largest clones hold less than 2.5%. V lost 7 bases to trimming and J lost 5 bases; unmatched junction nucleotides: 1. This CDR3 contains 13 residues. Germline V gene sequence: CDR1 KGHDR, CDR2 SFDVKD. The rearrangement joins TRBV24-1 to TRBJ2-2; 9 positions match TRBD1. The TCR comes from a human donor in good health. The sequencing input was CD4+ T cells, either the whole sample or a sorted fraction (not recorded which). The CDR3 reads CATRQGATGELFF. The CDR3 coding sequence is TGTGCCACCAGACAGGGGGCGACCGGGGAGCTGTTTTTT.